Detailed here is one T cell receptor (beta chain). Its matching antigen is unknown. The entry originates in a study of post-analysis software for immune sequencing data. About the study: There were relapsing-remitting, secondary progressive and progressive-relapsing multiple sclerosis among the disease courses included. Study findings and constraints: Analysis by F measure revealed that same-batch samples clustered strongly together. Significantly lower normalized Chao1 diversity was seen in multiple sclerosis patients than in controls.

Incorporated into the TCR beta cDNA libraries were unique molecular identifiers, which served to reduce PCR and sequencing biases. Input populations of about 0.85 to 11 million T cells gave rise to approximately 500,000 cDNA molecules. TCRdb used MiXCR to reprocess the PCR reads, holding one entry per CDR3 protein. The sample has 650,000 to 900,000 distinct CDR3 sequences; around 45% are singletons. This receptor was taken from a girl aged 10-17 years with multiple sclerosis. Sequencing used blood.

The DNA for the CDR3 is TGTGCCAGCAGTTACTCGCCCCTTACCAAAGGAGTCAGATACAATGAGCAGTTCTTC. Its protein product is CASSYSPLTKGVRYNEQFF. The chain has TRBV6-5 and TRBJ2-1, with D unclear. This CDR3 has 19 residues. From germline, CDR1 is MNHEY and CDR2 SVGAGI. Trimming removed 0 bases from V and 4 bases from J, with 22 bases in between.